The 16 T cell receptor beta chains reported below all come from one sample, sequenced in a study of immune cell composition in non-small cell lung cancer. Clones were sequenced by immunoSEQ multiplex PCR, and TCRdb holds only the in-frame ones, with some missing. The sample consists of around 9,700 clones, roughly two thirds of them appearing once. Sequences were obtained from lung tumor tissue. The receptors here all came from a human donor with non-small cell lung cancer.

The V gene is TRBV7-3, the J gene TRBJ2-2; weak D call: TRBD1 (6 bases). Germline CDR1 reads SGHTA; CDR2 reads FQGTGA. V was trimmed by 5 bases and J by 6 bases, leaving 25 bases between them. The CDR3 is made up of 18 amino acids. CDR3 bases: TGTGCCAGCAGCCCCATTATTCGAGGAAACAGGGTGGCCGGGGAGCTGTTTTTT. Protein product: CASSPIIRGNRVAGELFF.

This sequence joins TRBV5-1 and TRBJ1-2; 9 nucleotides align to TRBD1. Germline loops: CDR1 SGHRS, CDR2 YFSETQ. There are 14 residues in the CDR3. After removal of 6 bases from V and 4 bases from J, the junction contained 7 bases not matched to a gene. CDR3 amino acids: CASNPDRGFYGYTF. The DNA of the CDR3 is TGCGCCAGCAACCCGGACAGGGGTTTCTATGGCTACACCTTC. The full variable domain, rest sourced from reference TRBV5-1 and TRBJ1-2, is KAGVTQTPRYLIKTRGQQVTLSCSPISGHRSVSWYQQTPGQGLQFLFEYFSETQRNKGNFPGRFSGRQFSNSRSEMNVSTLELGDSALYLCASNPDRGFYGYTFGSGTRLTVV.

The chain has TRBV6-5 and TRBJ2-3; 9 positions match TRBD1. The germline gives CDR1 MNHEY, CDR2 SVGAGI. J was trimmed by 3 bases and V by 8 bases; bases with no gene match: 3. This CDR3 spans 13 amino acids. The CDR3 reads CASRQGETDTQYF. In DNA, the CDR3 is TGTGCCAGCCGACAGGGGGAGACAGATACGCAGTATTTT.

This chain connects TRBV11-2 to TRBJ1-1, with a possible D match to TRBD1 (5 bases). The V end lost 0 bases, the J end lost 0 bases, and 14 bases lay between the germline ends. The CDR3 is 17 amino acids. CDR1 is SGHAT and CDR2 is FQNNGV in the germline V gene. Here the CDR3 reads CASSLDLSGQMNTEAFF. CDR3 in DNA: TGTGCCAGCAGCTTAGATTTGTCAGGACAAATGAACACTGAAGCTTTCTTT.

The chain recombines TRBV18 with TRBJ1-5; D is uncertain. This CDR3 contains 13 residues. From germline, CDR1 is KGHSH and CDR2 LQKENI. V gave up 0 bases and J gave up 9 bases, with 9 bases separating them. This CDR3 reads CASSPPSGMPQHF. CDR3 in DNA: TGTGCCAGCTCACCACCGTCTGGGATGCCCCAGCATTTT.

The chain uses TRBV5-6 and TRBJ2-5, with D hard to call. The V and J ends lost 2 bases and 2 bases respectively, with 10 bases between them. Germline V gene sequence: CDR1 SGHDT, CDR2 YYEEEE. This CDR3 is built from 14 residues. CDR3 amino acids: CASSLIPDQETQYF. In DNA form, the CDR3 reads TGTGCCAGCAGCTTAATTCCAGATCAAGAGACCCAGTACTTC.

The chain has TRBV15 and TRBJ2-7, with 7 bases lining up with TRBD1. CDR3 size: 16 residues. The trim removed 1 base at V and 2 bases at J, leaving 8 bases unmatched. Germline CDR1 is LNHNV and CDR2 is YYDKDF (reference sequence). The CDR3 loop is CATSRGRTGRAYEQYF. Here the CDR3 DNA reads TGTGCCACCAGCAGAGGTAGGACAGGCCGTGCCTACGAGCAGTACTTC.

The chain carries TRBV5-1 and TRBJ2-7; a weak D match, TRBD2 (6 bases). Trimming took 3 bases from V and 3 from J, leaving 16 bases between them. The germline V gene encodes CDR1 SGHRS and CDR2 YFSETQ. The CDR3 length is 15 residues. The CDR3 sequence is CASSSAGTGVYEQYF. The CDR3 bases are TGCGCCAGCAGCTCGGCCGGGACGGGGGTCTACGAGCAGTACTTC.

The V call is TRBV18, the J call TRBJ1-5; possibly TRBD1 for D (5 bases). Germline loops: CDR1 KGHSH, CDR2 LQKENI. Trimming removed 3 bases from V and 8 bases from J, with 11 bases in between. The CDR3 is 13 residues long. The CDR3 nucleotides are TGTGCCAGCTCACCCACAGGTTTCAAGCCCCAGCATTTT. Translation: CASSPTGFKPQHF.

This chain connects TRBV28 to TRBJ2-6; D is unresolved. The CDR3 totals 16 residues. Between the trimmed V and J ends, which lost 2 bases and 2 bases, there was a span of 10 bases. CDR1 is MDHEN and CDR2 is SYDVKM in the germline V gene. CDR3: CASSLEASTGANVLTF. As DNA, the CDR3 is TGTGCCAGCAGTTTAGAGGCCTCCACTGGGGCCAACGTCCTGACTTTC.

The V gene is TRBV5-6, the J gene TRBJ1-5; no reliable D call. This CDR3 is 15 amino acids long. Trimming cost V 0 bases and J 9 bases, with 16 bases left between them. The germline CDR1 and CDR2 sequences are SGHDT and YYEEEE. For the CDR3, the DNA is TGTGCCAGCAGCTTGGGGCCGGCGGACGGTACGCCCCAGCATTTT. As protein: CASSLGPADGTPQHF.

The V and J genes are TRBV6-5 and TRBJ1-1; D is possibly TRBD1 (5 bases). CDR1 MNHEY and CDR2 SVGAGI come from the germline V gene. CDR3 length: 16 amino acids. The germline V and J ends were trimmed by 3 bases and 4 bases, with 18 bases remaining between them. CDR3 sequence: CASSYWAGQRGTEAFF. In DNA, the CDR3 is TGTGCCAGCAGTTATTGGGCAGGGCAGCGGGGCACTGAAGCTTTCTTT.

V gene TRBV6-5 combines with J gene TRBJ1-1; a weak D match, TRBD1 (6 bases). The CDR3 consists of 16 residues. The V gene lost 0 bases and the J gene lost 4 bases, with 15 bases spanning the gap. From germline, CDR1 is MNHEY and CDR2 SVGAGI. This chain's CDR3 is CASSYSIVGRGTEAFF. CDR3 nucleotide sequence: TGTGCCAGCAGTTACTCGATAGTTGGCAGGGGCACTGAAGCTTTCTTT.

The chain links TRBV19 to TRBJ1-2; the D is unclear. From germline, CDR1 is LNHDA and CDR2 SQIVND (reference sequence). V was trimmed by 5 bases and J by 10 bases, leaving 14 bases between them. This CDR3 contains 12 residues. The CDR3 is CASSPNEGSYTF. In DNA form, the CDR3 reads TGTGCCAGTAGTCCTAATGAAGGGTCCTACACCTTC.

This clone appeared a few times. The CDR3, as DNA: TGTGCCAGCAGGGGGACAGGGAACGTCTACGAGCAGTACTTC. This gives the protein CASRGTGNVYEQYF. This rearrangement joins TRBV6-5 to TRBJ2-7; 9 bases are a match to TRBD1. Germline V gene data show CDR1 as MNHEY and CDR2 as SVGAGI. The CDR3 has 14 residues. The V and J ends lost 6 bases and 3 bases, in that order; junction bases with no gene match: 6.

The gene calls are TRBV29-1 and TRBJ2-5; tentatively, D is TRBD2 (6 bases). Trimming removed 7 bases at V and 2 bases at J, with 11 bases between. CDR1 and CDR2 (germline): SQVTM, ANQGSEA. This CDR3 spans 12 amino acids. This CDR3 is CSGRDSQETQYF. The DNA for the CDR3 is TGCAGCGGTCGGGACTCGCAAGAGACCCAGTACTTC.